This T cell receptor beta chain was sequenced during a study of blood T cells in healthy people across ages. This clonotype was observed a handful of times. Trimming stripped 6 bases from V and 2 bases from J, with 18 bases between. Per the germline V gene, CDR1 is DFQATT and CDR2 is SNEGSKA (reference sequence). CDR3 length equals 15 residues. Per-sample yields of isolated PBMCs were at least 6 million. Together with a sample-barcoded 5' primer, a J-beta primer mix was included in a second PCR lasting 7 to 11 cycles. One entry per CDR3 protein results from TCRdb running MiXCR on the 5' RACE reads. Of 2 million or so distinct CDR3 sequences in the sample, 49% were seen once.

The chain joins TRBV20-1 to TRBJ2-3, with no clear D. The sample consisted of blood. This TCR was sampled from a woman in her thirties or forties in good health. The chain's CDR3 is CSASKGLVVTDTQYF. In DNA form, the CDR3 reads TGCAGTGCCTCAAAGGGCTTAGTCGTCACAGATACGCAGTATTTT.